This T cell receptor (beta chain) is from a study of shared clonotypes between healthy human individuals. This CDR3 region has 15 residues. Trimming removed 1 base from V and 2 bases from J, with 9 bases in between. Germline V gene sequence: CDR1 SGHTA, CDR2 FQGNSA. The repertoire was sequenced with immunoSEQ multiplex PCR; TCRdb's copy has only in-frame clones and lacks some. The sample carries 2 million to 2.5 million clones, 85% to 95% recorded once. This sequence was found in a man younger than 35 in good health. This rearrangement joins TRBV7-2 to TRBJ2-1; D gene uncertain. Sequenced input: naive CD4+ T cells sorted from blood. As for subset: CD45RA+ positively selected. Here the CDR3 DNA reads TGTGCCAGCAGCTTAGGAGAATCCGCCTACAATGAGCAGTTCTTC. This encodes CASSLGESAYNEQFF.